This T cell receptor beta chain is drawn from a study of a mutant IDH1 vaccine in newly diagnosed glioma. The overall study: In weeks 1, 3, 5, 7, 11, 15, 19 and 23, patients were immunized, eight times in all. Patients began vaccination 4-6 weeks after radiotherapy alone, or with temozolomide cycles.

Data came from immunoSEQ multiplex PCR; TCRdb stores just in-frame clones and leaves some out. The table records over 50,000 clones, 80% to 85% of them present only once. This clone was recorded a few times. Its antigen remains unidentified. Study observations and caveats: The occurrence of vaccine-induced immune responses was seen in 80% to 95% of patients.

In germline, CDR1 is SGHRS, CDR2 YFSETQ. The CDR3 totals 15 residues. V was trimmed by 1 base and J by 3 bases, leaving 13 bases between them. Time point defined: week 5, during vaccination. In every dose of vaccine, 300 ug of mutant IDH1 20-mer peptide was given alongside topical imiquimod. The astrocytomas were IDH1-mutant, ATRX-negative, and WHO grade 3 or 4. This receptor was identified in a man aged 25 to 40 with glioma. The J gene is TRBJ1-1, the V gene TRBV5-1; D is unclear. The material was PBMCs, obtained from a glioma patient whose treatment included an IDH1 peptide vaccine. The CDR3: CASSLKVTGDTEAFF. The CDR3 DNA reads as TGCGCCAGCAGCTTGAAGGTGACTGGGGACACTGAAGCTTTCTTT. The complete variable domain, with remaining parts taken from reference TRBV5-1 and TRBJ1-1, reads KAGVTQTPRYLIKTRGQQVTLSCSPISGHRSVSWYQQTPGQGLQFLFEYFSETQRNKGNFPGRFSGRQFSNSRSEMNVSTLELGDSALYLCASSLKVTGDTEAFFGQGTRLTVV.